This T cell receptor (beta chain) was recorded in a study of blood T cell repertoires in COVID-19. Study overall: Acute-phase and convalescent COVID-19 samples originated in the United States, Italy and Spain. Nucleic acid was either cDNA or gDNA, and it came from T cells, B-cell-depleted T cells, or PBMCs.

Participants spanned ages roughly 18 to 95 years and resided in about two dozen US areas. TCRdb's table, derived via immunoSEQ multiplex PCR, lists solely in-frame clones and lacks some. This sample yields about 330,000 clones, of which roughly 90% are seen a single time; roughly 1% belongs to the top ten. V lost 0 bases to trimming and J lost 6 bases; unmatched junction nucleotides: 5. CDR3 length equals 15 residues. CDR1 is LGHNA, CDR2 YSLEER, per germline. This clone was seen only once. V usage is TRBV4-3 and J usage is TRBJ2-7; 10 bases map to TRBD1. Sequenced sample: PBMCs or T cells enriched from blood (not recorded which). The TCR comes from a woman aged 30 to 39 who had recovered from COVID-19. The CDR3 spells CASSQDLGQGTEQYF. The CDR3 DNA follows: TGCGCCAGCAGCCAAGATCTGGGACAGGGGACCGAGCAGTACTTC.